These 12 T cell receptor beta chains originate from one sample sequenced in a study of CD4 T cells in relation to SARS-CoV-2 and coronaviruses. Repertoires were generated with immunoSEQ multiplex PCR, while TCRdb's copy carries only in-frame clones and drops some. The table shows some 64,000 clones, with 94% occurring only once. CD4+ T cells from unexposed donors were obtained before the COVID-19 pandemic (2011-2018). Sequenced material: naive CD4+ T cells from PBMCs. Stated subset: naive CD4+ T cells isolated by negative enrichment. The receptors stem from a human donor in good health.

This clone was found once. CDR3 sequence reads: CSVGGGGTSTHEQYF. The CDR3 region has the DNA TGCAGCGTTGGGGGGGGAGGGACTAGCACCCACGAGCAGTACTTC. The chain recombines TRBV29-1 with TRBJ2-7; 9 bases agree with TRBD2. The CDR3 totals 15 residues. Germline CDR1 SQVTM, CDR2 ANQGSEA. V lost 4 bases and J lost 5; bases outside the gene matches: 12.

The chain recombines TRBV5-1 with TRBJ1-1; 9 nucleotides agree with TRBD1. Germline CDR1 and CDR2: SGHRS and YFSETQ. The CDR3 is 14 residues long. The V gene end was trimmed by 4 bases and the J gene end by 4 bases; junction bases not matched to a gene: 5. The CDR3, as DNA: TGCGCCAGCAGCCGGGGACAGGGTGTCACTGAAGCTTTCTTT. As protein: CASSRGQGVTEAFF.

In nucleotides, the CDR3 is TGTGCCAGTAGTCAAATTCGGCAGGGGACCCAACGGGGAACCGGGGAGCTGTTTTTT. The encoded protein is CASSQIRQGTQRGTGELFF. This chain connects TRBV19 to TRBJ2-2; TRBD1 is a possible D gene (6 bases). The V and J ends lost 5 bases and 5 bases respectively, with 27 bases between them. This CDR3 has 19 residues. Germline assignment: CDR1 LNHDA and CDR2 SQIVND (reference sequence).

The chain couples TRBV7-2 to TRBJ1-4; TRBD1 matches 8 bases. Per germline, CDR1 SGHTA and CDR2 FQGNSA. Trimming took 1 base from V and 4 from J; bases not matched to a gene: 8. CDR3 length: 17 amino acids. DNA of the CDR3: TGTGCCAGCAGCTTAGGACGCCGGGACAGGTTTAATGAAAAACTGTTTTTT. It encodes CASSLGRRDRFNEKLFF.

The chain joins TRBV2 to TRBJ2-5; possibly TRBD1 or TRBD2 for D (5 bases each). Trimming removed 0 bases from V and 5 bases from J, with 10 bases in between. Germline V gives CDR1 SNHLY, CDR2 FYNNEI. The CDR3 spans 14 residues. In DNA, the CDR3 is TGTGCCAGCAGTGAAGCGGGGCGGGTGGAGACCCAGTACTTC. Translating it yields CASSEAGRVETQYF.

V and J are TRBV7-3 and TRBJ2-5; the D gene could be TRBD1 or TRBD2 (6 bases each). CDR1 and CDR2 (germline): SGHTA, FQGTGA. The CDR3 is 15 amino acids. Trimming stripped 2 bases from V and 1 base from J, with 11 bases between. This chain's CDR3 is CASSLGGTPQETQYF. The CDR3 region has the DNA TGTGCCAGCAGCTTAGGCGGGACACCCCAAGAGACCCAGTACTTC. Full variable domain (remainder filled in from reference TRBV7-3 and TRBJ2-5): GAGVSQTPSNKVTEKGKYVELRCDPISGHTALYWYRQSLGQGPEFLIYFQGTGAADDSGLPNDRFFAVRPEGSVSTLKIQRTERGDSAVYLCASSLGGTPQETQYFGPGTRLLVL.

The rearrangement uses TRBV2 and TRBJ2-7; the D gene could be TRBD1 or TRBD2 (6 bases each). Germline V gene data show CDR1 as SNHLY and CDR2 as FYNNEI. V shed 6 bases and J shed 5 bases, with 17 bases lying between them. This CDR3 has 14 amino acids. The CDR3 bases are TGTGCCAGCAGCGGGGGCCCTAAGGTCGACGAGCAGTACTTC. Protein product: CASSGGPKVDEQYF.

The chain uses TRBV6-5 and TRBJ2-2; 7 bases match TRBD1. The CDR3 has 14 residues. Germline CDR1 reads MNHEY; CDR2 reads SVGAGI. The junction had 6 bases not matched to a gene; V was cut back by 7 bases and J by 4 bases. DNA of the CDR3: TGTGCCAGCACTCACAGGGGTTCCACCGGGGAGCTGTTTTTT. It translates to CASTHRGSTGELFF.

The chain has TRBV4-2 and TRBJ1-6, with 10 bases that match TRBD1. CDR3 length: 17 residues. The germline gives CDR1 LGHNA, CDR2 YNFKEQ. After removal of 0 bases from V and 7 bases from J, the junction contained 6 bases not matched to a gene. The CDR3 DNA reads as TGTGCCAGCAGCCAAGAGCCGCCGACAGGGGGCAATTCACCCCTCCACTTT. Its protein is CASSQEPPTGGNSPLHF.

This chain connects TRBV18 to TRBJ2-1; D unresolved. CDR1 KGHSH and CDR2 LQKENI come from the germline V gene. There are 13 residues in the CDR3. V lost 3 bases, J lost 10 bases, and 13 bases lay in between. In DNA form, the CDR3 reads TGTGCCAGCTCACCGGAGCCAGGCCGAGAGCAGTTCTTC. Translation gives CASSPEPGREQFF. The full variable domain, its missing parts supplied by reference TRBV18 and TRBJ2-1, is NAGVMQNPRHLVRRRGQEARLRCSPMKGHSHVYWYRQLPEEGLKFMVYLQKENIIDESGMPKERFSAEFPKEGPSILRIQQVVRGDSAAYFCASSPEPGREQFFGPGTRLTVL.

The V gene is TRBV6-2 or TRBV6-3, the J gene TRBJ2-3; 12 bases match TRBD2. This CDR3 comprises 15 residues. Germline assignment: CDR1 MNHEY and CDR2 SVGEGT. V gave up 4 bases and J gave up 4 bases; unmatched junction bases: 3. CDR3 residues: CASSSGLAGPDTQYF. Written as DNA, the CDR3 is TGTGCCAGCAGTTCTGGACTAGCGGGACCAGATACGCAGTATTTT.

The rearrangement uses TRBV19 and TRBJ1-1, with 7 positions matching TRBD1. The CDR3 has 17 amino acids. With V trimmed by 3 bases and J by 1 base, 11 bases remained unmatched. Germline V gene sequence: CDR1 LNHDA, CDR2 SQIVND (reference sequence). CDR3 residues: CASSIVGARQGNTEAFF. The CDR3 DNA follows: TGTGCCAGTAGTATTGTGGGCGCCCGACAGGGGAACACTGAAGCTTTCTTT.